One sample yielded the 5 T cell receptor beta chains listed below, sequenced in a study of regulatory T cells in long-lasting Graves disease. Described time point: persistent/refractory GD, antithyroid drugs over 5 years with positive TRAb. Isolated PBMC RNA provided the starting material for the TCR library. iRepertoire HTBI primers and Arm-PCR of CDR3 regions built TCR beta libraries. One entry per CDR3 protein, called by TCRdb with MiXCR from the multiplex PCR reads. This table holds 500,000 to 800,000 distinct CDR3 sequences, 25% to 35% found once. Material: peripheral blood mononuclear cells (PBMCs), obtained when the disease was refractory, from a patient treated with antithyroid drugs. The receptor set was obtained from a female donor with Graves disease.

The sample holds a few counts of this clonotype. The V gene is TRBV3-1, the J gene TRBJ2-5; TRBD2 matches at 8 bases. CDR3 length: 19 amino acids. Germline CDR1 reads LGHDT; CDR2 reads YNNKEL (reference sequence). Trimming cost V 2 bases and J 7 bases; bases outside gene matches: 21. The CDR3 nucleotides read TGTGCCAGCAGCCAATCCTCCTTTACCGGGACTAGTGTGGCGGGGACCCAGTACTTC. It specifies CASSQSSFTGTSVAGTQYF.

The table lists this clonotype with a few counts. The chain recombines TRBV3-1 with TRBJ1-1; D possibly corresponds to TRBD1 (5 bases). The V and J ends lost 3 bases and 11 bases respectively, with 13 bases between them. This CDR3 is built from 12 residues. Germline CDR1 reads LGHDT; CDR2 reads YNNKEL (reference sequence). As DNA, the CDR3 is TGTGCCAGCAGCCAGGGGCCCCGGAGGGCTTTCTTT. It is translated as CASSQGPRRAFF.

The chain links TRBV10-1 to TRBJ1-1; no reliable D call. The V end lost 0 bases, the J end lost 3 bases, and 8 bases lay between the germline ends. CDR1 WNHNN and CDR2 SYGVQD come from the germline V gene (reference sequence). The CDR3 has 14 amino acids. The CDR3 reads CASSESSGDTEAFF. In DNA, the CDR3 is TGCGCCAGCAGTGAGTCCAGCGGGGACACTGAAGCTTTCTTT.

This clonotype was counted a few times. The V gene is TRBV6-5, the J gene TRBJ1-3; no reliable D call. This CDR3 is built from 14 residues. CDR1 and CDR2 from the germline V gene are MNHEY and SVGAGI. Deletions cut 4 bases from V and 8 bases from J, with 15 bases between. CDR3 residues: CASSSGLTMDTIYF. CDR3 DNA sequence: TGTGCCAGCAGTTCGGGCCTGACTATGGACACCATATATTTT.

V is TRBV6-1 and J is TRBJ1-3, with 9 bases matching TRBD1. The length of the CDR3 is 15 residues. V lost 6 bases, J lost 1 base, and 4 bases stayed unmatched. Germline V gene lookup returns CDR1 MNHNS and CDR2 SASEGT. CDR3 residues: CASRTQGASGNTIYF. The CDR3 DNA reads as TGTGCCAGCAGGACACAGGGGGCATCTGGAAACACCATATATTTT.